These 9 T cell receptor beta chains were all obtained from the same sample, sequenced in a study of blood T cell repertoires in COVID-19. TCRdb keeps only in-frame clones here, not all; method: immunoSEQ multiplex PCR. The table lists about 220,000 clones, less than 85% of them singletons, with 3% to 4.5% in the top ten. Sequencing input: peripheral blood. These receptor sequences come from an elderly woman with acute or convalescent COVID-19.

This sequence joins TRBV11-3 and TRBJ2-1, with 9 bases lining up with TRBD2. The germline gives CDR1 SGHNT, CDR2 YENEEA. The CDR3 has 14 residues. J lost 8 bases, V lost 5 bases, and 7 bases had no gene match. The CDR3 protein is CASSQLRGGHEQFF. The CDR3 region has the DNA TGTGCCAGCAGCCAGCTGCGGGGGGGCCATGAGCAGTTCTTC.

This chain links TRBV7-2 with TRBJ2-7; no clear D gene. V was trimmed by 1 base and J by 4 bases, leaving 11 bases between them. Germline lookup yields CDR1 SGHTA and CDR2 FQGNSA. This CDR3 is 14 amino acids long. CDR3 in DNA: TGTGCCAGCAGCTTAGTTGTGGAACTATACGAGCAGTACTTC. As protein: CASSLVVELYEQYF.

The V and J genes are TRBV4-2 and TRBJ2-1; possible D gene TRBD2, 6 bases. Trimming cost V 0 bases and J 5 bases, with 20 bases left between them. The CDR3 has 18 residues. Germline assignment: CDR1 LGHNA and CDR2 YNFKEQ. The CDR3 is CASSQDYTGSGGNNEQFF. The CDR3 DNA reads TGTGCCAGCAGCCAAGATTACACAGGTAGCGGAGGGAACAATGAGCAGTTCTTC.

Here the CDR3 reads CASGKGAPDNQPQHF. In DNA form, the CDR3 reads TGTGCCAGCGGAAAAGGGGCCCCCGACAATCAGCCCCAGCATTTT. This chain links TRBV19 with TRBJ1-5; D may be TRBD1 (5 bases). CDR1 LNHDA and CDR2 SQIVND come from the germline V gene (reference sequence). V was pared by 9 bases and J by 3 bases, with 18 bases between. This CDR3 region has 15 residues.

J is TRBJ2-7 and V is TRBV3-1 (or the pseudogene TRBV3-2); 9 bases are shared with TRBD1. CDR3 length equals 15 residues. V lost 0 bases and J lost 1; bases outside the gene matches: 1. In germline, CDR1 is LGHDT, CDR2 YNNKEL (reference sequence). The CDR3 sequence: CASSQEGTGSYEQYF. DNA of the CDR3: TGTGCCAGCAGCCAAGAGGGGACAGGGTCCTACGAGCAGTACTTC.

V is TRBV3-1 (or the pseudogene TRBV3-2) and J is TRBJ1-2, with D possibly being TRBD1 (5 bases). This CDR3 spans 13 amino acids. V shed 1 base and J shed 8 bases, with 11 bases lying between them. Per the germline V gene, CDR1 is LGHDT and CDR2 is YNNKEL (reference sequence). For the CDR3, the DNA is TGTGCCAGCAGCCAAGCGGGGGGAGTGGGCTACACCTTC. Its translation is CASSQAGGVGYTF.

In the case of this clone: Other nucleotide sequences from this sample produce the same CDR3. The chain recombines TRBV27 with TRBJ1-5; TRBD1 agrees at 9 bases. Germline values: CDR1 MNHEY, CDR2 SMNVEV (reference sequence). The CDR3 consists of 15 residues. The trim removed 4 bases at V and 1 base at J, leaving 2 bases unmatched. DNA for the CDR3: TGTGCCAGCAGTTCGGGGACAGGGAGCAATCAGCCCCAGCATTTT. It encodes CASSSGTGSNQPQHF.

The chain links TRBV18 to TRBJ1-3, with D unclear. CDR1 KGHSH and CDR2 LQKENI come from the germline V gene. The length of the CDR3 is 14 residues. Deletions cut 5 bases from V and 2 bases from J, with 10 bases between. In DNA, the CDR3 is TGTGCCAGCTCATACGGGGTCCCTGGAAACACCATATATTTT. Amino acid sequence: CASSYGVPGNTIYF.

V gene TRBV5-5 combines with J gene TRBJ1-6; weak D call: TRBD1 (6 bases). This CDR3 is built from 17 residues. Trimming took 3 bases from V and 2 from J, leaving 15 bases between them. Germline values: CDR1 SGHKS, CDR2 YYEKEE (reference sequence). The CDR3: CASSSREGTTYNSPLHF. CDR3 nucleotide sequence: TGTGCCAGCAGCTCCCGGGAGGGGACAACCTATAATTCACCCCTCCACTTT.